This T cell receptor beta chain was identified in a study of yellow fever vaccine responses in identical twins. General observations from the study: Twins' vaccine T cell response reportedly seemed partly convergent, partly personalized.

TCRdb redid the calling of the RT-PCR reads with MiXCR, one entry per CDR3 protein. The sample includes around 3,000 distinct CDR3 sequences, approximately 90% of them seen just once. The CDR3 length is 12 residues. The germline V gene has CDR1 PRHDT and CDR2 FYEKMQ (reference sequence). Trimming stripped 3 bases from V and 4 bases from J, with 7 bases between. This clonotype was observed once. Its antigen is not identified. The receptor was isolated from a female donor who received the yellow fever vaccine. V usage is TRBV13 and J usage is TRBJ2-7, with D unresolved. The sample was T cells from blood (PBMCs), unsorted or a sorted subset (not recorded which), taken before or after yellow fever vaccination (not recorded which). The CDR3 sequence is CASSFPGYEQYF. For the CDR3, the DNA is TGTGCCAGCAGCTTTCCTGGGTACGAGCAGTACTTC.